Included here is one T cell receptor (beta chain) sequence, with context. Its antigen is unidentified. The CDR3 is 16 residues long. Here immunoSEQ multiplex PCR was the method, and the copy in TCRdb shows in-frame clones only, minus some. Seen here are about 170,000 clones, more than 80% observed once, and the top ten hold about 4.3%. These data come from a study of T cell responses to AZD1222 COVID-19 vaccine. General observations from the study: Among the donors, most were white British and more were female, and clonal diversity was possibly underestimated. Two AZD1222 doses significantly raised spike-specific TCR breadth and depth over controls.

This receptor was obtained from an adult who received the MenACWY meningococcal vaccine as a control. The sequences come from peripheral blood, collected 28 days after the second dose of the MenACWY control vaccine. The chain is built from TRBV21-1 and TRBJ1-2. TRBV21-1 is tagged as a pseudogene. Here the CDR3 reads CASSKVSPRGNYGYTF. CDR3 coding DNA: TGTGCCAGCAGCAAAGTTTCCCCCCGAGGGAACTATGGCTACACCTTC.